This T cell receptor beta chain was found in a study of cytomegalovirus exposure and HLA in healthy donors. General observations from the study: In a later analysis, V- and J-gene trimming of beta chains associated with a DCLRE1C missense variant, replicated independently.

Notes on this clone: Its antigen is currently unknown.

Germline V gene lookup returns CDR1 SGHNT and CDR2 YYREEE (reference sequence). Trimming shortened V by 4 bases and J by 6 bases, and 11 bases separated the two germline ends. CDR3 size: 13 residues. Primers: 60 Vbeta forward and 13 Jbeta reverse. In the study's own analysis: Counted up in a later analysis, unique TCR beta chains came to 65 million to 100 million, with about 10 million shared. Method: immunoSEQ multiplex PCR; TCRdb's copy keeps in-frame clones and lacks some. V, J and clone size are taken as reported in that table, and D and trimming were inferred from the DNA itself. The sample consists of 90,000 to 120,000 clones, roughly 78% of them appearing once.

This chain joins TRBV5-4 and TRBJ2-1; D unresolved. This TCR was sampled from a woman in her thirties or forties in good health and CMV-seronegative. Sequenced: PBMCs. The CDR3 DNA reads TGTGCCAGCAGCCCAGCTCGGAGCAATGAGCAGTTCTTC. Encoded protein: CASSPARSNEQFF.